The rows below give T cell receptor beta chains drawn from one sample of a study of blood T cells in healthy people across ages. TCRdb used MiXCR to reprocess the 5' RACE reads, holding one entry per CDR3 protein. The sample has roughly 1.5 million distinct CDR3 sequences; about 45% are singletons. Material: blood. These receptors were obtained from a woman aged 18 to 35 in good health. CDR3s include the opening cysteine and the closing phenylalanine or tryptophan. The D gene is left open where the match is weak. Only part of the rows carry a size: once, few, many, or a class if the clone is expanded.

clone size: .
J gene: TRBJ2-5
V gene: TRBV9
D gene: TRBD2
CDR3 protein: CASSAGLLAEKETQYF
CDR3 DNA: TGTGCCAGCAGCGCCGGGTTACTAGCGGAGAAAGAGACCCAGTACTTC

clone size: .
J gene: TRBJ2-4
V gene: TRBV4-2
D gene: TRBD2
CDR3 protein: CASSQAGTSGLAKNIQYF
CDR3 DNA: TGTGCCAGCAGCCAAGCGGGGACTAGCGGGCTAGCCAAAAACATTCAGTACTTC

clone size: .
J gene: TRBJ2-4
V gene: TRBV15
D gene: TRBD1
CDR3 protein: CATSTQGANIQYF
CDR3 DNA: TGTGCCACCAGCACACAGGGGGCAAACATTCAGTACTTC

clone size: few
J gene: TRBJ2-5
V gene: TRBV24-1
D gene: TRBD2
CDR3 protein: CATSDPGGEETQYF
CDR3 DNA: TGTGCCACCAGTGACCCCGGGGGGGAAGAGACCCAGTACTTC

clone size: many
J gene: TRBJ2-3
V gene: TRBV6-4
D gene: TRBD2
CDR3 protein: CASSPTSGSPDTQYF
CDR3 DNA: TGTGCCAGCAGTCCTACTAGCGGGAGCCCCGATACGCAGTATTTT

clone size: few
J gene: TRBJ2-5
V gene: TRBV4-3
D gene: TRBD2
CDR3 protein: CASSQGFIGTSQETQYF
CDR3 DNA: TGCGCCAGCAGCCAAGGGTTTATTGGGACTAGCCAGGAGACCCAGTACTTC

clone size: .
J gene: TRBJ1-6
V gene: TRBV25-1
D gene: .
CDR3 protein: CASTESSYNSPLHF
CDR3 DNA: TGTGCCAGCACAGAGAGCTCCTATAATTCACCCCTCCACTTT

clone size: .
J gene: TRBJ1-1
V gene: TRBV29-1
D gene: .
CDR3 protein: CSVEFTMNTEAFF
CDR3 DNA: TGCAGCGTTGAGTTCACAATGAACACTGAAGCTTTCTTT

clone size: .
J gene: TRBJ2-7
V gene: TRBV20-1
D gene: TRBD1
CDR3 protein: CSARQGNSAYEQYF
CDR3 DNA: TGCAGTGCGAGACAGGGAAACTCGGCCTACGAGCAGTACTTC

clone size: many
J gene: TRBJ2-7
V gene: TRBV29-1
D gene: .
CDR3 protein: CSVRDGTYEQYF
CDR3 DNA: TGCAGCGTACGGGACGGGACCTACGAGCAGTACTTC

clone size: few
J gene: TRBJ2-3
V gene: TRBV28
D gene: TRBD1
CDR3 protein: CASSPPGQPGNTQYF
CDR3 DNA: TGTGCCAGCAGTCCCCCGGGACAGCCAGGGAATACGCAGTATTTT

clone size: many
J gene: TRBJ2-7
V gene: TRBV20-1
D gene: .
CDR3 protein: CSVPATLYEQYF
CDR3 DNA: TGCAGTGTGCCCGCGACCCTCTACGAGCAGTACTTC

clone size: few
J gene: TRBJ1-1
V gene: TRBV29-1
D gene: .
CDR3 protein: CSVDRRTEAFF
CDR3 DNA: TGCAGCGTCGACAGGCGCACTGAAGCTTTCTTT

clone size: few
J gene: TRBJ1-2
V gene: TRBV7-3
D gene: .
CDR3 protein: CASSLSPGGYGYTF
CDR3 DNA: TGTGCCAGCAGCCTCAGTCCGGGGGGCTATGGCTACACCTTC

clone size: many
J gene: TRBJ1-2
V gene: TRBV12-3/TRBV12-4
D gene: .
CDR3 protein: CASSLREYGYTF
CDR3 DNA: TGTGCCAGCAGTTTAAGGGAATATGGCTACACCTTC

clone size: .
J gene: TRBJ2-7
V gene: TRBV12-3/TRBV12-4
D gene: TRBD2
CDR3 protein: CASSFVAGGTYEQYF
CDR3 DNA: TGTGCCAGCAGTTTTGTCGCGGGGGGGACCTACGAGCAGTACTTC

clone size: few
J gene: TRBJ2-7
V gene: TRBV20-1
D gene: TRBD2
CDR3 protein: CSARDFGLGSYEQYF
CDR3 DNA: TGCAGTGCTAGAGATTTCGGACTAGGCTCCTACGAGCAGTACTTC

clone size: .
J gene: TRBJ2-1
V gene: TRBV7-2
D gene: TRBD2
CDR3 protein: CASSILAGRANEQFF
CDR3 DNA: TGTGCCAGCAGCATTCTAGCGGGGAGAGCCAATGAGCAGTTCTTC